A single sample gave rise to the 8 T cell receptor beta chains below, sequenced in a study of cytomegalovirus exposure and HLA in healthy donors. 13 Jbeta primers and 60 Vbeta primers were used for the PCR. Method: immunoSEQ multiplex PCR; TCRdb's copy keeps in-frame clones and lacks some. The table has roughly 190,000 clones, roughly 8.7% seen once. Sequenced input: PBMCs. The receptor source for this set is a woman aged 25 to 45 in good health and CMV-seropositive.

The chain couples TRBV30 to TRBJ2-6; 12 bases line up with TRBD2. The length of the CDR3 is 18 residues. Unmatched junction bases numbered 6, after V lost 2 bases and J lost 1 base. Germline V gene lookup returns CDR1 GTSNPN and CDR2 SVGIG (reference sequence). This chain's CDR3 is CAWSRLAGGASGANVLTF. In nucleotides, the CDR3 is TGTGCCTGGAGTCGCCTAGCGGGAGGGGCGTCTGGGGCCAACGTCCTGACTTTC.

This rearrangement joins TRBV12-5 to TRBJ1-2, with D maybe TRBD1 (6 bases). Germline V lookup: CDR1 LGHNT, CDR2 FRNRAP. The length of the CDR3 is 16 residues. The V end lost 0 bases, the J end lost 7 bases, and 18 bases lay between the germline ends. The CDR3 is CASGLVVTAGVIGYTF. The DNA for the CDR3 is TGTGCTAGTGGTTTGGTAGTAACGGCAGGGGTGATTGGCTACACCTTC.

Note on this clone: Within the sample, other DNA sequences also encode this same CDR3. The chain employs TRBV9 and TRBJ1-3; perhaps TRBD1 as D (6 bases). The CDR3 runs 14 residues. From germline, CDR1 is SGDLS and CDR2 YYNGEE. V dropped 2 bases and J dropped 2 bases, with 8 bases sitting between them. CDR3 residues: CASSVRGTGNTIYF. The CDR3 DNA reads TGTGCCAGCAGCGTCAGGGGAACTGGAAACACCATATATTTT.

This clone came up a few times. The chain is built from TRBV9 and TRBJ2-5; 10 nucleotides match TRBD2. This CDR3 has 16 amino acids. Trimming at V came to 0 bases and at J to 5 bases, leaving 7 bases not matched to a gene. Looked up from germline, CDR1 is SGDLS and CDR2 is YYNGEE. DNA for the CDR3: TGTGCCAGCAGCGTAGGGCTAGCGGGAGCGGGGGAGACCCAGTACTTC. This gives the protein CASSVGLAGAGETQYF.

The genes are TRBV29-1 and TRBJ2-1; possibly TRBD1 for D (6 bases). Germline loops: CDR1 SQVTM, CDR2 ANQGSEA. This CDR3 has 15 residues. Between the trimmed V and J ends, which lost 6 bases and 3 bases, there was a span of 18 bases. CDR3 region: CSVPPRRTVYNEQFF. The CDR3 region has the DNA TGCAGCGTCCCTCCACGGAGGACAGTCTACAATGAGCAGTTCTTC.

V and J are TRBV6-6 and TRBJ2-3; TRBD1 is a possible D gene (5 bases). This CDR3 is built from 15 residues. V lost 3 bases and J lost 3, with 13 bases in between. Germline assignment: CDR1 MNHNY and CDR2 SVGAGI (reference sequence). This CDR3 is CASSYQQGRTDTQYF. The CDR3 DNA reads as TGTGCCAGCAGTTATCAGCAGGGCAGGACAGATACGCAGTATTTT.

This clone was detected a few times. This chain links TRBV15 with TRBJ2-1, with 10 positions matching TRBD2. This CDR3 region has 12 residues. The germline V gene has CDR1 LNHNV and CDR2 YYDKDF (reference sequence). CDR3 protein: CASGRSYNEQFF. The CDR3 DNA follows: TGTGCTAGCGGGAGGTCCTACAATGAGCAGTTCTTC.

This clone showed up just a few times. The gene calls are TRBV14 and TRBJ1-4, with D maybe TRBD1 (6 bases). This CDR3 is built from 14 residues. Trimming left V 8 bases short and J 4 bases short, with 14 bases between. Germline CDR1 SGHDN, CDR2 FVKESK. The CDR3 loop is CASRPWGLNEKLFF. The CDR3 coding sequence is TGTGCCAGCCGACCCTGGGGGCTTAATGAAAAACTGTTTTTT.